These 20 T cell receptor beta chains were sequenced from one sample in a study of human T cells and chemical hapten exposure. The time point denotes: pre-sensitization, week 0. Treatment specified: therapeutic diphenylcyclopropenone sensitization with weekly scalp DPC. Each CDR3 protein is one row after TCRdb ran MiXCR on the RACE reads. The top ten clones hold 2.8% of a sample with about 120,000 distinct CDR3 sequences, roughly 13% of them seen once. Sequencing was performed on whole blood, taken in connection with sensitization to the hapten diphenylcyclopropenone (DPC). The receptors originated from a woman aged 18-29 years with alopecia areata. Some clones in this sample may be carry-over from other donors' samples.

This clonotype appeared a few times. The chain couples TRBV5-1 to TRBJ2-1, with D tentatively TRBD1 (7 bases). Trimming removed 2 bases at V and 2 bases at J, with 17 bases between. The germline V gene has CDR1 SGHRS and CDR2 YFSETQ. This CDR3 contains 17 residues. The CDR3 spells CASSLVLRDRTYNEQFF. The CDR3, as DNA: TGCGCCAGCAGCTTAGTGCTGCGGGACAGAACCTACAATGAGCAGTTCTTC.

This clonotype was seen repeatedly, ten times or more. This chain uses TRBV28 with TRBJ2-1; possibly TRBD1 for D (6 bases). V shed 3 bases and J shed 3 bases, with 12 bases lying between them. The CDR3 consists of 15 residues. In germline, CDR1 is MDHEN, CDR2 SYDVKM. This CDR3 reads CASSFPEDSYNEQFF. DNA of the CDR3: TGTGCCAGCAGTTTCCCCGAGGACAGCTACAATGAGCAGTTCTTC.

This clonotype was seen many times. The gene calls are TRBV28 and TRBJ2-1, with D perhaps being TRBD1 or TRBD2 (5 bases each). This CDR3 comprises 15 residues. V was cut by 5 bases and J by 7 bases, with 18 bases left in between. Looked up from germline, CDR1 is MDHEN and CDR2 is SYDVKM. CDR3 residues: CASSALRESENEQFF. DNA of the CDR3: TGTGCCAGCAGTGCCCTCAGGGAGTCAGAAAATGAGCAGTTCTTC. Full variable domain (rest looked up from reference TRBV28 and TRBJ2-1): DVKVTQSSRYLVKRTGEKVFLECVQDMDHENMFWYRQDPGLGLRLIYFSYDVKMKEKGDIPEGYSVSREKKERFSLILESASTNQTSMYLCASSALRESENEQFFGPGTRLTVL.

The rearrangement uses TRBV29-1 and TRBJ2-3; D remains unclear. The germline V and J ends were trimmed by 4 bases and 6 bases, with 17 bases remaining between them. This CDR3 comprises 14 residues. Germline V gene data show CDR1 as SQVTM and CDR2 as ANQGSEA. The CDR3 sequence is CSVGEVGVQDTQYF. The CDR3 DNA sequence: TGCAGCGTTGGCGAAGTTGGGGTCCAGGATACGCAGTATTTT.

V usage is TRBV5-1 and J usage is TRBJ2-1; D unclear. The CDR3 sequence is 13 residues long. Trimming left V 0 bases short and J 7 bases short, with 8 bases between. The germline gives CDR1 SGHRS, CDR2 YFSETQ. CDR3 loop: CASSLGPTNEQFF. CDR3 nucleotide sequence: TGCGCCAGCAGCTTGGGTCCAACGAATGAGCAGTTCTTC.

The chain carries TRBV5-6 and TRBJ2-3; 7 bases are a match to TRBD2. Germline V gene data show CDR1 as SGHDT and CDR2 as YYEEEE. The J segment lost 4 bases and the V segment lost 4 bases, leaving 12 bases of the junction unmatched. The CDR3 sequence is 16 residues long. The CDR3 sequence: CASSGMTSMVPDTQYF. CDR3 nucleotide sequence: TGTGCCAGCAGCGGGATGACTAGCATGGTCCCAGATACGCAGTATTTT.

The chain couples TRBV20-1 to TRBJ2-3, with a possible D match to TRBD2 (7 bases). V dropped 0 bases and J dropped 2 bases, with 12 bases sitting between them. The CDR3 length is 15 residues. CDR1 is DFQATT and CDR2 is SNEGSKA in the germline V gene (reference sequence). CDR3 DNA: TGCAGTGCTAGAGACCCGGGGGGCTTCACAGATACGCAGTATTTT. Translated: CSARDPGGFTDTQYF.

This clonotype was seen more than once but under ten times. The rearrangement joins TRBV3-1 to TRBJ2-5; D not resolved. The V gene's germline CDR1 is LGHDT and CDR2 YNNKEL (reference sequence). V was cut by 4 bases and J by 1 base, with 16 bases left in between. CDR3 length equals 16 residues. CDR3 in amino acids: CASSPALRAGQETQYF. The CDR3 nucleotides are TGTGCCAGCAGCCCAGCTCTTCGGGCAGGCCAAGAGACCCAGTACTTC.

This clonotype was counted ten times or more. The J gene is TRBJ2-2, the V gene TRBV7-3; 7 bases are a match to TRBD1. V was clipped by 6 bases and J by 0 bases; unmatched bases: 1. CDR3 length equals 14 residues. The V gene's germline CDR1 is SGHTA and CDR2 FQGTGA. The DNA of the CDR3 is TGTGCCAGCAGAACAGGGGCGAACACCGGGGAGCTGTTTTTT. Encoded protein: CASRTGANTGELFF.

The genes are TRBV10-3 and TRBJ2-7; TRBD1 agrees at 7 bases. The CDR3 is 13 amino acids. V lost 8 bases to trimming and J lost 2 bases; unmatched junction nucleotides: 6. Germline V gene data show CDR1 as ENHRY and CDR2 as SYGVKD. The CDR3: CAIAPGQTYEQYF. The CDR3 coding sequence is TGTGCCATCGCCCCGGGACAGACCTACGAGCAGTACTTC.

This clonotype was recorded a few times. The J gene is TRBJ2-7, the V gene TRBV4-3; 9 positions match TRBD2. Germline CDR1 LGHNA, CDR2 YSLEER. V lost 4 bases and J lost 2; bases outside the gene matches: 12. This CDR3 has 17 amino acids. The CDR3 loop is CASSPHSTSGAPYEQYF. CDR3 DNA sequence: TGCGCCAGCAGCCCCCACTCGACTAGCGGCGCCCCCTACGAGCAGTACTTC.

This clonotype was counted a few times. CDR3 sequence reads: CASSVGINANYGYTF. CDR3 nucleotide sequence: TGTGCCAGCAGCGTAGGGATAAACGCTAACTATGGCTACACCTTC. The V and J genes are TRBV9 and TRBJ1-2; D gene unclear. This CDR3 contains 15 residues. Trimming left V 0 bases short and J 0 bases short, with 9 bases between. Germline V gene data show CDR1 as SGDLS and CDR2 as YYNGEE.

This clonotype appeared many times. The chain uses TRBV6-6 and TRBJ2-7, with D perhaps matching TRBD2 (6 bases). The CDR3 covers 14 residues. Germline assignment: CDR1 MNHNY and CDR2 SVGAGI (reference sequence). V lost 5 bases, J lost 7 bases, and 18 bases lay in between. The CDR3 bases are TGTGCCAGCAGTAGTAGAGTTATAGGAGGGGAGCAGTACTTC. Protein: CASSSRVIGGEQYF.

The chain carries TRBV4-1 and TRBJ1-1, with 7 positions matching TRBD1. Germline V CDR1 and CDR2: MGHRA, YSYEKL. V dropped 1 base and J dropped 7; count of bases not matched to a gene: 6. CDR3 length: 14 amino acids. CDR3 loop: CASSQVTRGDEAFF. Written as DNA, the CDR3 is TGCGCCAGCAGCCAAGTGACCAGGGGGGATGAAGCTTTCTTT.

The chain has TRBV15 and TRBJ1-6, with D possibly TRBD1 on 5 matching bases. This CDR3 is built from 14 residues. The V and J ends lost 3 bases and 6 bases respectively, with 9 bases between them. Germline V gives CDR1 LNHNV, CDR2 YYDKDF (reference sequence). CDR3 DNA sequence: TGTGCCACCAGCAGGGAGGACACTAATTCACCCCTCCACTTT. This codes for CATSREDTNSPLHF. The whole variable domain, remainder taken from reference TRBV15 and TRBJ1-6, is DAMVIQNPRYQVTQFGKPVTLSCSQTLNHNVMYWYQQKSSQAPKLLFHYYDKDFNNEADTPDNFQSRRPNTSFCFLDIRSPGLGDTAMYLCATSREDTNSPLHFGNGTRLTVT.

This clonotype was seen repeatedly, ten times or more. The chain employs TRBV27 and TRBJ1-4, with a weak D call TRBD1 (5 bases). This CDR3 contains 13 residues. In germline, CDR1 is MNHEY, CDR2 SMNVEV (reference sequence). Trimming cost V 0 bases and J 13 bases, with 12 bases left between them. The CDR3 DNA reads TGTGCCAGCAGTTTATCGCCTGGAAGGGGACTGTTTTTT. Protein product: CASSLSPGRGLFF.

This clonotype turned up a few times. This chain connects TRBV9 to TRBJ2-3, with D possibly TRBD2 on 6 matching bases. V lost 0 bases, J lost 2 bases, and 10 bases lay in between. Germline V gene lookup returns CDR1 SGDLS and CDR2 YYNGEE. CDR3 length: 15 amino acids. The CDR3: CASSVEAGTTDTQYF. The CDR3 bases are TGTGCCAGCAGCGTAGAAGCGGGCACCACAGATACGCAGTATTTT.

The table lists this clonotype with many counts. The chain carries TRBV30 and TRBJ2-7, with 7 bases fitting TRBD2. This CDR3 has 14 amino acids. J gave up 1 base and V 3 bases, and 6 bases lay outside the gene matches. The germline V gene has CDR1 GTSNPN and CDR2 SVGIG (reference sequence). The CDR3 DNA reads TGTGCCTGGAGCCCATGGACTAGTTCCTACGAGCAGTACTTC. It codes for CAWSPWTSSYEQYF. Full variable domain (outside the CDR3, taken from reference TRBV30 and TRBJ2-7): SQTIHQWPATLVQPVGSPLSLECTVEGTSNPNLYWYRQAAGRGLQLLFYSVGIGQISSEVPQNLSASRPQDRQFILSSKKLLLSDSGFYLCAWSPWTSSYEQYFGPGTRLTVT.

In its sample, this clonotype was seen a few times. CDR3 residues: CASSAFTDTQYF. The CDR3 coding sequence is TGCGCCAGCAGCGCCTTTACAGATACGCAGTATTTT. The rearrangement uses TRBV4-1 and TRBJ2-3; D gene uncertain. Germline V gives CDR1 MGHRA, CDR2 YSYEKL. This CDR3 is 12 amino acids long. The ends were cut back, 5 bases at V and 3 bases at J, with 6 bases in the middle.

The chain combines TRBV29-1 with TRBJ2-4; the D is unclear. V dropped 8 bases and J dropped 8 bases, with 13 bases sitting between them. The CDR3 contains 11 residues. Per germline, CDR1 SQVTM and CDR2 ANQGSEA. CDR3 nucleotides: TGCAGCATTGGGTCGTTGGACATTCAGTACTTC. This encodes CSIGSLDIQYF.